The sequence of this T cell receptor (beta chain) was determined in a study of CD8 T cells in Susac syndrome. Study-wide points: The authors acknowledged that their TCR sequencing and HLA analysis involved a relatively small number of individuals.

The CDR3 sequence is 15 residues long. Germline V lookup: CDR1 SGHAT, CDR2 FQDESV (reference sequence). A note on this clonotype: Its target is unknown. A junction end diverges from the germline sequence, so it may reflect a read error.

Sequencing of TCR beta drew on CD8+ and CD4+ T cells from blood. The CD8+ and CD4+ T cells were negatively isolated, with the TEMRA cells enriched by FACS. RNA amounts of about 0.5 to 1 ug underwent reverse transcription with random hexamers. The CDR3 of TCR beta was amplified by immunoSEQ multiplex PCR across 54 Vbeta and 13 Jbeta. TCRdb redid the calling of the immunoSEQ multiplex PCR reads with MiXCR, one entry per CDR3 protein. The data show about 120,000 distinct CDR3 sequences, about nine tenths seen once. Specimen: CD4+ T cells from PBMCs. This chain connects TRBV11-1 to TRBJ2-3; D might be TRBD2 (5 bases). This receptor was identified in a human donor in good health. The CDR3 protein is CASTLDTRSTDTQYF. The CDR3 DNA sequence: TGTGCCAGCACCTTAGATACTAGGAGCACAGATACGCAGTATTTT.